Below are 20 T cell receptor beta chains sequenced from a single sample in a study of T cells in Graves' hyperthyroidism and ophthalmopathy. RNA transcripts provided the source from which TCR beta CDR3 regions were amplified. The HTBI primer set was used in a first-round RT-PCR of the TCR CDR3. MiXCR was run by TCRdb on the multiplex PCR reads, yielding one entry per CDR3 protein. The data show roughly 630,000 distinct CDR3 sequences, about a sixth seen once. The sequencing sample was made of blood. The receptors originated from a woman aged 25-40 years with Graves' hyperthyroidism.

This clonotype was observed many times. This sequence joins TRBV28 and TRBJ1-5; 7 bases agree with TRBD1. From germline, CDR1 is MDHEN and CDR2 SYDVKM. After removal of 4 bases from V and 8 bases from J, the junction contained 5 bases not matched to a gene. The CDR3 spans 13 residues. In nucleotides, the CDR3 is TGTGCCAGCAGTTCTACAGGGGCTGAGCCCCAGCATTTT. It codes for CASSSTGAEPQHF. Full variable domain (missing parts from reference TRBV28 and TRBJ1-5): DVKVTQSSRYLVKRTGEKVFLECVQDMDHENMFWYRQDPGLGLRLIYFSYDVKMKEKGDIPEGYSVSREKKERFSLILESASTNQTSMYLCASSSTGAEPQHFGDGTRLSIL.

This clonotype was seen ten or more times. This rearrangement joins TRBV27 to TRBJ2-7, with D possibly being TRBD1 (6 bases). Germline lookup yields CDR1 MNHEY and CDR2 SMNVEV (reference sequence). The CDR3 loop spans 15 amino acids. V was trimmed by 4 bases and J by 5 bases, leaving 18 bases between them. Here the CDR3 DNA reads TGTGCCAGCAGTTCCCCACTCAGGGGCAGCAACGAGCAGTACTTC. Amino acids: CASSSPLRGSNEQYF.

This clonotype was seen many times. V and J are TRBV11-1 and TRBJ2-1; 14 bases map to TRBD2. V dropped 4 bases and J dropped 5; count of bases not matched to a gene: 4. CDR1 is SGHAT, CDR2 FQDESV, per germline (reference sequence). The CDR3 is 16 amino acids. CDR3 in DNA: TGTGCCAGCAGCTCGATGGGACTAGCGGGAGACAATGAGCAGTTCTTC. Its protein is CASSSMGLAGDNEQFF.

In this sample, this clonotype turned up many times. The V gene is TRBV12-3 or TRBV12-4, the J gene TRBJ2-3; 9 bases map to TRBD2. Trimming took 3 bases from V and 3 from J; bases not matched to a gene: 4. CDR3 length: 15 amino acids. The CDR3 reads CASSLEREATDTQYF. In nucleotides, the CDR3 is TGTGCCAGCAGTTTGGAGCGGGAGGCGACAGATACGCAGTATTTT.

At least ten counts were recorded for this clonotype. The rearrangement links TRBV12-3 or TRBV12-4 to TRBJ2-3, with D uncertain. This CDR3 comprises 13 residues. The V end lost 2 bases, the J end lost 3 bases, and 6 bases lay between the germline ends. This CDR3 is CASSLFLTDTQYF. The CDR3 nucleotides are TGTGCCAGCAGTTTATTCTTAACAGATACGCAGTATTTT.

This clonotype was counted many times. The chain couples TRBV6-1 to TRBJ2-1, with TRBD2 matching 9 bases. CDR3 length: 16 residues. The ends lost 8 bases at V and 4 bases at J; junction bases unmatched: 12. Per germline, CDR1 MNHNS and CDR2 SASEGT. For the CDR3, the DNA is TGTGCCAGCGCCCGAGCTGGGCTAGCGGGATACAATGAGCAGTTCTTC. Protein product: CASARAGLAGYNEQFF.

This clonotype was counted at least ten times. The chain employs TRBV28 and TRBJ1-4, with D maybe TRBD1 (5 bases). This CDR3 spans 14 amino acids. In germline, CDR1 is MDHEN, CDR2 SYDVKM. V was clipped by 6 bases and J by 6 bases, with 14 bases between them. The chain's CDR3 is CASREGTGYEKLFF. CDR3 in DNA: TGTGCCAGCAGGGAGGGGACGGGCTATGAAAAACTGTTTTTT.

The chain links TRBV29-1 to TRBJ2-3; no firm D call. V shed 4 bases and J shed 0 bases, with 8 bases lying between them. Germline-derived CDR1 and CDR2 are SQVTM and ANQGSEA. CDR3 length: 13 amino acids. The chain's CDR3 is CSVGDYSTDTQYF. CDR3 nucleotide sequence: TGCAGCGTTGGGGATTATAGCACAGATACGCAGTATTTT.

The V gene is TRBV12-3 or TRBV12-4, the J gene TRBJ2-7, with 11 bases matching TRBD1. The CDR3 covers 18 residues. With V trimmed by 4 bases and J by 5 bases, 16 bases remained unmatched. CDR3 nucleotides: TGTGCCAGCAGTTCCCCGGCATCATCGGACAGGGGGCCCAACGAGCAGTACTTC. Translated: CASSSPASSDRGPNEQYF.

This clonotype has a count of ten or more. The CDR3 here is CSAPDERYEQYF. CDR3 in DNA: TGCAGTGCCCCGGACGAGCGCTACGAGCAGTACTTC. The chain recombines TRBV20-1 with TRBJ2-7; D not certain. CDR3 length equals 12 residues. V lost 6 bases to trimming and J lost 3 bases, with 12 bases between them. Germline CDR1 and CDR2: DFQATT and SNEGSKA (reference sequence).

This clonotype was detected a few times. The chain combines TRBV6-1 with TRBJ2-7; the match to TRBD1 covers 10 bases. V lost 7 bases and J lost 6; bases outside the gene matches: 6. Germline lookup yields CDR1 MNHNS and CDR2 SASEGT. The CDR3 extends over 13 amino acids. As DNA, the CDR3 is TGTGCCAGCAAGGGACAGGGGCATAGCGAGCAGTACTTC. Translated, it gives CASKGQGHSEQYF.

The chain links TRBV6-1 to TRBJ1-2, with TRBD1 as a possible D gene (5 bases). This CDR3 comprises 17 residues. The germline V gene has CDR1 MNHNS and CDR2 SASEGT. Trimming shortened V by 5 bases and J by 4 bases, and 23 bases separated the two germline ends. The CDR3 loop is CASSSQAGTLFSYGYTF. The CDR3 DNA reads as TGTGCCAGCAGTTCCCAGGCGGGGACCCTATTTTCCTATGGCTACACCTTC.

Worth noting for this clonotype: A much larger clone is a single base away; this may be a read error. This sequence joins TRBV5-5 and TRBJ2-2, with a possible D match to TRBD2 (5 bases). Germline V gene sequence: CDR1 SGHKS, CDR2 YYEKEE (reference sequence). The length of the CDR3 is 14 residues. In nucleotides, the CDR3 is TGCGCCAGCAGCTCCAGCGGTTACACCGGGGAGCCGTTTTTT. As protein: CASSSSGYTGEPFF.

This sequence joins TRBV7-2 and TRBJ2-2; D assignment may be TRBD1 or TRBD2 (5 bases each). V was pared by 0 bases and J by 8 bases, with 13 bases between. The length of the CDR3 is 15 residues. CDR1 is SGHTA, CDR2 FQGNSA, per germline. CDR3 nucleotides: TGTGCCAGCAGCTTAGCGCGACTAAAGGGGGGGGAGCTGTTTTTT. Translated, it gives CASSLARLKGGELFF.

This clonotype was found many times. CDR3 DNA sequence: TGTGCCACCAGCAGAGATCGGACAGGGGGCAACGAGCAGTACTTC. Protein sequence: CATSRDRTGGNEQYF. The chain is built from TRBV15 and TRBJ2-7; 11 bases match TRBD1. This CDR3 contains 15 residues. In germline, CDR1 is LNHNV, CDR2 YYDKDF (reference sequence). J was trimmed by 5 bases and V by 0 bases; bases with no gene match: 3.

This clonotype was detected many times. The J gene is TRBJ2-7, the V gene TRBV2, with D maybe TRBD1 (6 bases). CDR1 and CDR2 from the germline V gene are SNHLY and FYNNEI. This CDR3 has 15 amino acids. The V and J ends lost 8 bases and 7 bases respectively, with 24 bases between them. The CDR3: CASPGLGASTGEQYF. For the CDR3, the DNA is TGTGCCAGCCCAGGGTTGGGGGCTAGTACAGGTGAGCAGTACTTC.

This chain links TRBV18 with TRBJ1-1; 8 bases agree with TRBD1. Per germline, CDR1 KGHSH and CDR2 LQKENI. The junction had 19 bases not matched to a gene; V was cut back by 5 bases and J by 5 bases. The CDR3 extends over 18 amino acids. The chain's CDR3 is CASSSPFSRTGRRTEAFF. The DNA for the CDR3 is TGTGCCAGCTCATCGCCATTCAGTCGGACAGGGCGCAGGACTGAAGCTTTCTTT.

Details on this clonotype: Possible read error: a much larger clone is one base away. This CDR3 is CASSDQGRDTQYF. The CDR3 DNA is TGTGCCAGCAGTGATCAAGGGAGGGATACGCAGTATTTT. J is TRBJ2-3 and V is TRBV6-1, with a tentative D call TRBD2 (6 bases). Germline CDR1 and CDR2: MNHNS and SASEGT. With 3 bases removed from V and 6 bases from J, the gap between germline ends came to 10 bases. The CDR3 sequence is 13 residues long.

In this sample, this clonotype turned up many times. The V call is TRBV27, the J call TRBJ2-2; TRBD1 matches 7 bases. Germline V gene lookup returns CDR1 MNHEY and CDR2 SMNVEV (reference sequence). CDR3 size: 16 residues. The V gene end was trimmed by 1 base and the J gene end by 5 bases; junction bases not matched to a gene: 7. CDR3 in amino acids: CASSLWGRGSTGELFF. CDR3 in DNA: TGTGCCAGCAGTTTATGGGGCAGGGGGTCTACCGGGGAGCTGTTTTTT.

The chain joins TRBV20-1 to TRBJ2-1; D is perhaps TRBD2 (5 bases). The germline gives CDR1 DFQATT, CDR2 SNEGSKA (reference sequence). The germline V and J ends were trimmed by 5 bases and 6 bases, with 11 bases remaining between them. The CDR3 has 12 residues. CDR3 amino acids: CSAPGVLNEQFF. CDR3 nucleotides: TGCAGTGCTCCCGGGGTTCTCAATGAGCAGTTCTTC.